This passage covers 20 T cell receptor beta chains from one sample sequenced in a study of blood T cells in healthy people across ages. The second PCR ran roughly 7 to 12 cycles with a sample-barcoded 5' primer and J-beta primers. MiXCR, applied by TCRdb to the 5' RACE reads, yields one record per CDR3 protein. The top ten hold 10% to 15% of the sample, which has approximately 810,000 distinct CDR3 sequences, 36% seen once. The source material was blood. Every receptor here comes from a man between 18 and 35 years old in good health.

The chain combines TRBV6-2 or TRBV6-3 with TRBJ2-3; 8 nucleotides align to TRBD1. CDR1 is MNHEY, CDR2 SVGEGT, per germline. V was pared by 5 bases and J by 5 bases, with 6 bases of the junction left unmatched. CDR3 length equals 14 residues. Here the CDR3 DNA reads TGTGCCAGCAGTACTGGGACAGGCCAAGATACGCAGTATTTT. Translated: CASSTGTGQDTQYF.

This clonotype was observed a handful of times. The CDR3 DNA reads TGTGCCAGCAGCCAATCAAGTGGGAGCGGGGCCTTCACAGATACGCAGTATTTT. It codes for CASSQSSGSGAFTDTQYF. This chain links TRBV4-2 with TRBJ2-3; 7 positions agree with TRBD2. The J segment lost 2 bases and the V segment lost 2 bases, leaving 13 bases of the junction unmatched. The V gene's germline CDR1 is LGHNA and CDR2 YNFKEQ. This CDR3 comprises 18 residues.

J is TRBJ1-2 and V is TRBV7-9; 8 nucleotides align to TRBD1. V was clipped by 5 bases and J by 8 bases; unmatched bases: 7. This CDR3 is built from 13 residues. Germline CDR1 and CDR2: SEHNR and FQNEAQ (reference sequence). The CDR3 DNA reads TGTGCCAGCAGCCGGACAGGGCCTTGGGGCTACACCTTC. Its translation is CASSRTGPWGYTF.

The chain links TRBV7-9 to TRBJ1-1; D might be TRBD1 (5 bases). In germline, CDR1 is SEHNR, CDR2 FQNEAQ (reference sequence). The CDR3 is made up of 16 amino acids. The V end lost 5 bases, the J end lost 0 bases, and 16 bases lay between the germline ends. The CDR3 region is CASSPVAGSMNTEAFF. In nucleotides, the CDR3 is TGTGCCAGCAGCCCGGTCGCAGGGAGCATGAACACTGAAGCTTTCTTT.

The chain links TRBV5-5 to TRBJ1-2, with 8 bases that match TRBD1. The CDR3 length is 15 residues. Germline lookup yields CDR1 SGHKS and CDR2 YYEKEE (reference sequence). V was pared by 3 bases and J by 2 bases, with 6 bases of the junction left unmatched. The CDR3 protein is CASSWTQGVNYGYTF. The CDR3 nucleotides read TGTGCCAGCAGCTGGACACAGGGGGTGAACTATGGCTACACCTTC.

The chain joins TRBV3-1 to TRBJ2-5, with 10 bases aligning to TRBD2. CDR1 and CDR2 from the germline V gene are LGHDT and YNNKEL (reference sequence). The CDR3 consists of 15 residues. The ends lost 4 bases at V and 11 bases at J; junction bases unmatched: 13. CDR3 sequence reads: CASSPTGTSDNEQYF. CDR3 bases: TGTGCCAGCAGCCCCACCGGGACTAGCGACAATGAGCAGTACTTC.

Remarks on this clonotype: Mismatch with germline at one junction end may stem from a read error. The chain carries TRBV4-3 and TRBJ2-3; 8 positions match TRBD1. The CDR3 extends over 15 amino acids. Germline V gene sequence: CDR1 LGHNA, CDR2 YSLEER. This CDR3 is CASSPQGVGTGTQYF. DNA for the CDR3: TGCGCCAGCAGCCCCCAAGGGGTCGGGACAGGTACGCAGTATTTT.

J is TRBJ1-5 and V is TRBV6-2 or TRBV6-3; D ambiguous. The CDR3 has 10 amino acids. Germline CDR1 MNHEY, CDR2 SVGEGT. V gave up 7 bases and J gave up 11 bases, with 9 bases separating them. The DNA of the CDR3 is TGTGCCAGCACCCCTGAGGCCCAGCATTTT. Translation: CASTPEAQHF.

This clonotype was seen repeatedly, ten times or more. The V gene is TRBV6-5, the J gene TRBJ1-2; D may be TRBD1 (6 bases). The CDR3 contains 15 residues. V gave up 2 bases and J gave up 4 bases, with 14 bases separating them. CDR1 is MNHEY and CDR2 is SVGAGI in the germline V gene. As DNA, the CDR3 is TGTGCCAGCAGTTACCGTTCTGACAGGATCTATGGCTACACCTTC. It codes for CASSYRSDRIYGYTF.

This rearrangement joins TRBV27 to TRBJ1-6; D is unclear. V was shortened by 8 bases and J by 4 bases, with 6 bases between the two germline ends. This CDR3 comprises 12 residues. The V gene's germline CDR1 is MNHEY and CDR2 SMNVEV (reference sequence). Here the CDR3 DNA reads TGTGCCAGCGGGCCTTATAATTCACCCCTCCACTTT. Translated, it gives CASGPYNSPLHF.

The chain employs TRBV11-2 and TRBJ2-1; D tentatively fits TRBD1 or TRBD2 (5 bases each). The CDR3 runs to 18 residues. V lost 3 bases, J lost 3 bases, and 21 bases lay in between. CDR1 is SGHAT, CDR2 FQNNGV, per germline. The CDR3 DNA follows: TGTGCCAGCAGCTTGAGGGGCAGGGACCAGGCCCGCTACAATGAGCAGTTCTTC. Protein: CASSLRGRDQARYNEQFF.

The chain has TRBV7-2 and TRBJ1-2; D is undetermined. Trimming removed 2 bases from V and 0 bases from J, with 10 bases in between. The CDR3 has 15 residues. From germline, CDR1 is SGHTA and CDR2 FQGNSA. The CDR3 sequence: CASSLSSGTNYGYTF. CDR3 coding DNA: TGTGCCAGCAGCTTAAGTTCGGGAACTAACTATGGCTACACCTTC.

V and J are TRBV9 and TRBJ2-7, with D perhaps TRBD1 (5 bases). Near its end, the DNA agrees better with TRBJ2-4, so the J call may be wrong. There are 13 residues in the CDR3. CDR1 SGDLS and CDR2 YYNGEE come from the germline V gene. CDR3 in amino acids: CASSARQRNIQYF. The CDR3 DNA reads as TGTGCCAGCAGCGCCAGACAGCGAAACATTCAGTACTTC.

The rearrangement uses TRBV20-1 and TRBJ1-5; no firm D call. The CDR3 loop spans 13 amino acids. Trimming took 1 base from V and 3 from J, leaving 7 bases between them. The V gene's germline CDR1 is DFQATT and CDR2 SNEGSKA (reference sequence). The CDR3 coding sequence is TGCAGTGCTAGAGGGGCCTTCAATCAGCCCCAGCATTTT. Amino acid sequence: CSARGAFNQPQHF.

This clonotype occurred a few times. As DNA, the CDR3 is TGTGCCAGCAGCTTAGGGTGGGTTCGGCAGCCAGCCAGCGGGGAGCTGTTTTTT. Its translation: CASSLGWVRQPASGELFF. The chain carries TRBV11-2 and TRBJ2-2; D remains ambiguous. The germline V gene encodes CDR1 SGHAT and CDR2 FQNNGV. The length of the CDR3 is 18 residues. V lost 1 base to trimming and J lost 7 bases, with 22 bases between them.

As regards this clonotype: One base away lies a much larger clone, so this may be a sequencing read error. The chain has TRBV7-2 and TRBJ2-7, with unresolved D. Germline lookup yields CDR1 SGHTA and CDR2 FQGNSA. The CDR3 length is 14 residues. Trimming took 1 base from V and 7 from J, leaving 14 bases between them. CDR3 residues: CASSLEFGNNEQYF. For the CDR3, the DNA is TGTGCCAGCAGCTTAGAGTTCGGAAACAATGAGCAGTACTTC.

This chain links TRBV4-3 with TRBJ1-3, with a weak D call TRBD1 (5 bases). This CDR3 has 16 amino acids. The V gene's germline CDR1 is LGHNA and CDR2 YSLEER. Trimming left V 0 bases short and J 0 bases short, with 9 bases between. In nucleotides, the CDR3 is TGCGCCAGCAGCCAAGATCAGGGTATCTCTGGAAACACCATATATTTT. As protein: CASSQDQGISGNTIYF.

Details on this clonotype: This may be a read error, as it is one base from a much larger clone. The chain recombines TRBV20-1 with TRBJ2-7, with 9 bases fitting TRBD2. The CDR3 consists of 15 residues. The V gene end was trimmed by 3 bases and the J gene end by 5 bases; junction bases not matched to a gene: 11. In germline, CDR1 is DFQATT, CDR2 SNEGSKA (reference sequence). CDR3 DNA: TGCAGTGCTAGTAGAGCGGGGGGCTTAATCGACGAGCAGTACTTC. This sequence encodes CSASRAGGLIDEQYF.

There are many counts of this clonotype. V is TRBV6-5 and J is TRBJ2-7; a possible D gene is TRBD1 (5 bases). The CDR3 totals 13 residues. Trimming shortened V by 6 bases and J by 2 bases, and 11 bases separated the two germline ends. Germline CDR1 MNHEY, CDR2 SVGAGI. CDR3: CASSRVLTYEQYF. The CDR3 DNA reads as TGTGCCAGCAGCAGGGTTTTGACCTACGAGCAGTACTTC.

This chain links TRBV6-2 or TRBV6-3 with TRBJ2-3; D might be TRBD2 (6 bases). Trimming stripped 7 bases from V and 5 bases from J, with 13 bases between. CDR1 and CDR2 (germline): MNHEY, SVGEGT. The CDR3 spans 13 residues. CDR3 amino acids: CASTESGVDTQYF. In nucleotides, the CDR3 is TGTGCCAGCACAGAGTCGGGAGTAGATACGCAGTATTTT.